The 30 T cell receptor beta chains below all came from one sample that was sequenced in a study of breast tumors, draining lymph nodes, adjacent tissues. TCRdb fed the multiplex PCR reads into MiXCR, producing one record per CDR3 protein. In the table there are around 150,000 distinct CDR3 sequences, around 22% of which are singletons. The lymph nodes were axillary draining lymph nodes from breast cancer patients. The sample was axillary lymph node tissue. The receptors come from a female donor with breast cancer. Some clones in this sample may be carry-over from other donors' samples.

The rearrangement joins TRBV27 to TRBJ2-3, with D tentatively TRBD1 (6 bases). Germline V lookup: CDR1 MNHEY, CDR2 SMNVEV (reference sequence). V lost 6 bases and J lost 2, with 9 bases in between. The CDR3 runs 13 residues. CDR3 DNA: TGTGCCAGCAGCTACAGGGACACAGATACGCAGTATTTT. This sequence encodes CASSYRDTDTQYF.

This clonotype came up many times. The CDR3 is CASSPRFFHEQYF. The CDR3 nucleotides read TGTGCCAGCAGTCCCCGGTTCTTTCACGAGCAGTACTTC. This rearrangement joins TRBV11-3 to TRBJ2-7; D is unclear. Germline values: CDR1 SGHNT, CDR2 YENEEA. This CDR3 contains 13 residues. Trimming took 6 bases from V and 5 from J, leaving 14 bases between them.

This clonotype was seen only a few times. V is TRBV5-1 and J is TRBJ2-5, with a weak D call TRBD2 (6 bases). V was cut by 6 bases and J by 1 base, with 13 bases left in between. This CDR3 is 14 amino acids long. Looked up from germline, CDR1 is SGHRS and CDR2 is YFSETQ. CDR3 DNA: TGCGCCAGCAAGGTACTAGCATTCCAAGAGACCCAGTACTTC. As protein: CASKVLAFQETQYF.

Points on this clonotype: One base away lies a much larger clone, so this may be a sequencing read error. The CDR3: CTSSLGSPGTGFEQYF. Written as DNA, the CDR3 is TGTACCAGCAGTTTGGGGAGTCCCGGGACAGGGTTCGAGCAGTACTTC. The rearrangement links TRBV6-1 to TRBJ2-7; 9 bases agree with TRBD1. The CDR3 is made up of 16 amino acids. CDR1 and CDR2 (germline): MNHNS, SASEGT.

This clonotype was recorded many times. The V and J genes are TRBV29-1 and TRBJ2-3; 8 bases are a match to TRBD1. Germline CDR1 SQVTM, CDR2 ANQGSEA. J lost 0 bases, V lost 4 bases, and 0 bases had no gene match. The CDR3 extends over 13 amino acids. CDR3 nucleotides: TGCAGCGTTGGGGACAGGAGCACAGATACGCAGTATTTT. It is translated as CSVGDRSTDTQYF.

V and J are TRBV2 and TRBJ2-1, with D perhaps matching TRBD2 (7 bases). V was shortened by 6 bases and J by 14 bases, with 17 bases between the two germline ends. The CDR3 length is 12 residues. Germline V gene lookup returns CDR1 SNHLY and CDR2 FYNNEI. DNA of the CDR3: TGTGCCAGCAGGGCCTGGACTAGGGGGGAGTTCTTC. Encoded protein: CASRAWTRGEFF.

Of note for this clonotype: A read error may explain this, as a much larger clone is one base away. The V and J genes are TRBV6-5 and TRBJ1-4; TRBD1 agrees at 9 bases. In germline, CDR1 is MNHEY, CDR2 SVGAGI. The CDR3 covers 15 residues. This chain's CDR3 is CASSYRDREDEKLLF. CDR3 DNA sequence: TGTGCCAGCAGTTACAGGGACAGGGAGGATGAAAAACTGCTTTTT.

This clonotype was seen at least ten times. The genes are TRBV7-8 and TRBJ2-1; 11 nucleotides line up with TRBD2. After removal of 5 bases from V and 5 bases from J, the junction contained 5 bases not matched to a gene. Germline V CDR1 and CDR2: SGHVS, FQNEAQ. This CDR3 contains 15 residues. CDR3 sequence: CASSPGLAVHNEQFF. CDR3 nucleotide sequence: TGTGCCAGCAGCCCGGGACTAGCGGTACACAATGAGCAGTTCTTC.

The J gene is TRBJ2-2, the V gene TRBV12-3 or TRBV12-4, with no clear D. CDR3 size: 13 residues. With 6 bases removed from V and 3 bases from J, the gap between germline ends came to 8 bases. The CDR3 sequence: CASSEVDTGELFF. The CDR3 DNA follows: TGTGCCAGCAGCGAAGTGGACACCGGGGAGCTGTTTTTT.

This clonotype was counted ten times or more. V and J are TRBV6-6 and TRBJ1-4; TRBD1 might be the D (6 bases). From germline, CDR1 is MNHNY and CDR2 SVGAGI (reference sequence). This CDR3 region has 15 residues. V was pared by 8 bases and J by 3 bases, with 16 bases between. The DNA of the CDR3 is TGTGCCAGCCGCGGGGGGCGGGCCGCTAATGAAAAACTGTTTTTT. Translated, it gives CASRGGRAANEKLFF.

This clonotype came up many times. The chain uses TRBV20-1 and TRBJ2-7; 7 positions match TRBD2. The CDR3 contains 14 residues. Germline V gene sequence: CDR1 DFQATT, CDR2 SNEGSKA (reference sequence). V gave up 4 bases and J gave up 3 bases; unmatched junction bases: 9. CDR3 sequence: CSAITSGKYYEQYF. The CDR3 region has the DNA TGCAGTGCTATTACCAGCGGGAAATACTACGAGCAGTACTTC.

A remark on this clonotype: A much larger clone differs by one base, so this may be a read error. The chain carries TRBV6-1 and TRBJ2-1, with D unresolved. Looked up from germline, CDR1 is MNHNS and CDR2 is SASEGT. The CDR3 loop spans 13 amino acids. CDR3 amino acids: CASREYDYNEQLF. For the CDR3, the DNA is TGTGCCAGCAGAGAATACGATTACAATGAGCAGCTCTTC.

This clonotype appeared many times. V gene TRBV28 combines with J gene TRBJ1-6; no clear D gene. CDR1 and CDR2 from the germline V gene are MDHEN and SYDVKM. This CDR3 contains 12 residues. Trimming cost V 6 bases and J 5 bases, with 5 bases left between them. Here the CDR3 reads CASRTHNSPLHF. The CDR3 DNA is TGTGCCAGCAGGACACATAATTCACCCCTCCACTTT.

The rearrangement joins TRBV28 to TRBJ2-2; TRBD2 matches 9 bases. Germline values: CDR1 MDHEN, CDR2 SYDVKM. V lost 6 bases, J lost 4 bases, and 9 bases stayed unmatched. The length of the CDR3 is 16 residues. In DNA form, the CDR3 reads TGTGCCAGCAGCCCTTTGCGGGAGGGGGGCACCGGGGAGCTGTTTTTT. Translating gives CASSPLREGGTGELFF.

This clonotype appeared many times. The chain employs TRBV6-5 and TRBJ2-7; TRBD2 matches at 9 bases. CDR3 length equals 13 residues. Losses at the gene ends were 6 bases for V and 2 bases for J; bases not matched to a gene: 2. Germline CDR1 MNHEY, CDR2 SVGAGI. The CDR3 region is CASRASGTYEQYF. CDR3 sequence (DNA): TGTGCCAGCAGAGCTAGCGGGACCTACGAGCAGTACTTC.

In regard to this clonotype: This sequence may be a read error, since a much larger clone differs from it by one base. The rearrangement links TRBV7-9 to TRBJ1-2; 8 positions agree with TRBD1. V was pared by 5 bases and J by 12 bases, with 20 bases of the junction left unmatched. CDR1 is SEHNR, CDR2 FQNEAQ, per germline (reference sequence). This CDR3 is 16 amino acids long. The CDR3 sequence: CASSPLAPTGAVAHTF. CDR3 nucleotide sequence: TGTGCCAGCAGCCCCCTAGCGCCGACAGGGGCGGTTGCCCACACCTTC. Full variable domain (outside the CDR3, taken from reference TRBV7-9 and TRBJ1-2): DTGVSQNPRHKITKRGQNVTFRCDPISEHNRLYWYRQTLGQGPEFLTYFQNEAQLEKSRLLSDRFSAERPKGSFSTLEIQRTEQGDSAMYLCASSPLAPTGAVAHTFGSGTRLTVV.

This sequence joins TRBV11-2 and TRBJ2-1, with TRBD2 identical over 9 bases. Losses at the gene ends were 4 bases for V and 8 bases for J; bases not matched to a gene: 6. The CDR3 covers 14 residues. CDR1 is SGHAT and CDR2 is FQNNGV in the germline V gene. In nucleotides, the CDR3 is TGTGCCAGCAGCTCGGGACTAGCCGCCCATGAGCAGTTCTTC. As protein: CASSSGLAAHEQFF.

Of note for this clonotype: A much more abundant neighbour one base away suggests this may be a read error. Likely a read error: the CDR3 ends without its conserved phenylalanine or tryptophan. The DNA is left out, because the CDR3 cannot be placed on it with certainty; the CDR3 is given as TCRdb lists it. The chain couples TRBV20-1 to TRBJ1-5; the D call in the table, TRBD1, was not verified against the DNA. The CDR3 sequence runs 13 residues, both termini included. Germline loops: CDR1 DFQATT, CDR2 SNEGSKA (reference sequence). The CDR3 protein is CSARDPRDSLRHL.

This clonotype was detected many times. The chain combines TRBV7-8 with TRBJ2-2, with 7 positions matching TRBD1. The length of the CDR3 is 16 residues. The germline gives CDR1 SGHVS, CDR2 FQNEAQ. The V and J ends lost 4 bases and 0 bases, in that order; junction bases with no gene match: 5. CDR3 protein: CASSYSGTANTGELFF. The CDR3 DNA is TGTGCCAGCAGCTACTCCGGGACAGCGAACACCGGGGAGCTGTTTTTT.

The chain recombines TRBV6-2 or TRBV6-3 with TRBJ2-6; D is unclear. With 4 bases removed from V and 0 bases from J, the gap between germline ends came to 16 bases. The CDR3 has 18 residues. CDR1 is MNHEY, CDR2 SVGEGT, per germline. CDR3 protein: CASSFSLRTRSGANVLTF. In nucleotides, the CDR3 is TGTGCCAGCAGTTTTTCGTTACGGACCCGCTCTGGGGCCAACGTCCTGACTTTC.

This clonotype appeared many times. The chain joins TRBV2 to TRBJ2-5; TRBD2 might be the D (5 bases). The germline V gene has CDR1 SNHLY and CDR2 FYNNEI. CDR3 length equals 14 residues. V was shortened by 2 bases and J by 4 bases, with 11 bases between the two germline ends. CDR3 DNA: TGTGCCAGCAGTGAAACGAGGGCGGGAGAGACCCAGTACTTC. It codes for CASSETRAGETQYF.

The chain joins TRBV18 to TRBJ1-3; D ambiguous. Trimming took 0 bases from V and 9 from J, leaving 12 bases between them. Germline CDR1 and CDR2: KGHSH and LQKENI. This CDR3 has 14 amino acids. CDR3 loop: CASSPPARPGTIYF. CDR3 nucleotides: TGTGCCAGCTCACCACCGGCCAGGCCAGGCACCATATATTTT.

This clonotype was recorded many times. The chain combines TRBV4-1 with TRBJ1-6; weak D call: TRBD1 (5 bases). The CDR3 length is 11 residues. The V end was cut by 4 bases, the J end by 15 bases, with 10 bases between. Per the germline V gene, CDR1 is MGHRA and CDR2 is YSYEKL. The CDR3 DNA reads TGCGCCAGCAGCCTAGCGGGGGGCCTCCACTTT. Translated: CASSLAGGLHF.

This clonotype has ten or more counts. The genes are TRBV15 and TRBJ2-7; D may be TRBD1 (6 bases). Germline lookup yields CDR1 LNHNV and CDR2 YYDKDF (reference sequence). This CDR3 is 15 amino acids long. Trimming cost V 1 base and J 4 bases, with 14 bases left between them. The CDR3 loop reads CATSRGRGFVYEQYF. CDR3 coding DNA: TGTGCCACCAGCAGAGGAAGGGGGTTCGTTTACGAGCAGTACTTC.

Concerning this clonotype: A much larger clone is a single base away; this may be a read error. The CDR3 nucleotides are TGTGCCAGCGGTGACCCCCCCCACAGCTATGGCTACACCTTC. Its translation is CASGDPPHSYGYTF. The rearrangement joins TRBV2 to TRBJ1-2, with no clear D. The CDR3 totals 14 residues. CDR1 is SNHLY, CDR2 FYNNEI, per germline.

Points on this clonotype: It may be a read error: a sequence one base away is much more abundant. The gene calls are TRBV30 and TRBJ2-7; 8 bases line up with TRBD2. The germline gives CDR1 GTSNPN, CDR2 SVGIG (reference sequence). The CDR3 is 15 residues long. The CDR3 sequence: CAWSVAGAFPYERYF. CDR3 bases: TGTGCCTGGAGTGTAGCGGGAGCCTTCCCCTACGAGCGGTACTTC.

The table lists this clonotype with many counts. The gene calls are TRBV4-1 and TRBJ2-3, with 7 bases fitting TRBD1. With 5 bases clipped from V and 1 base from J, the junction kept 0 bases outside the gene matches. Germline V gives CDR1 MGHRA, CDR2 YSYEKL. The CDR3 runs to 13 residues. CDR3: CASSRGRTDTQYF. CDR3 in DNA: TGCGCCAGCAGCAGGGGGCGCACAGATACGCAGTATTTT.

This clonotype was detected ten times or more. This sequence joins TRBV18 and TRBJ2-7; D might be TRBD1 (6 bases). From germline, CDR1 is KGHSH and CDR2 LQKENI. Trimming removed 2 bases at V and 5 bases at J, with 7 bases between. The CDR3 is 12 residues long. The CDR3 bases are TGTGCCAGCTCACCAGCAGGGGACGAGCAGTACTTC. Its protein is CASSPAGDEQYF.

As regards this clonotype: Given a much more abundant clone one base away, this may be a read error. The chain is built from TRBV30 and TRBJ2-7, with 11 positions matching TRBD1. This CDR3 region has 12 residues. Germline V gene data show CDR1 as GTSNPN and CDR2 as SVGIG (reference sequence). DNA of the CDR3: TGTGCCTGGAGGGGACAGGGGGGCGAGCAGTGCTTC. Residues: CAWRGQGGEQCF.

Concerning this clonotype: A much more abundant neighbour one base away suggests this may be a read error. The V call is TRBV7-2, the J call TRBJ2-7; D gene unclear. The CDR3 totals 14 residues. CDR1 is SGHTA and CDR2 is FQGNSA in the germline V gene. Trimming took 7 bases from V and 0 from J, leaving 13 bases between them. CDR3 DNA sequence: TGTGCCAGCACCCCGACCTGGAACTCCTACGAGCAGTACTTC. This encodes CASTPTWNSYEQYF.